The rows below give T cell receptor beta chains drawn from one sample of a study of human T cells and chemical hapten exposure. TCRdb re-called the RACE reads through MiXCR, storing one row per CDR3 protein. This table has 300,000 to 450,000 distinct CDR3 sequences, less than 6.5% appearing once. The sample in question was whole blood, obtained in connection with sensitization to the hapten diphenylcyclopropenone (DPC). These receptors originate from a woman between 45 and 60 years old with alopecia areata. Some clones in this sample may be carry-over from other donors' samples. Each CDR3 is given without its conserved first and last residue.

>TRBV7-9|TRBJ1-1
ASSLGLSPNTEAF
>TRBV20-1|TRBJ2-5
SAKNRSRFEWDQETQY
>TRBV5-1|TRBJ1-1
TSSLRRQGALNTEAF
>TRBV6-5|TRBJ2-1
ASSRFNEQF
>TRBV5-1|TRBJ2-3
ASTLLAPRTDTQY
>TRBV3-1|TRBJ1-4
ASSLTPGVATNEKLF
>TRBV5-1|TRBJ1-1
ASSLIPTGGDGRRTEAF
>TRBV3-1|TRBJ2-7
ASSHPGPNSYEQY
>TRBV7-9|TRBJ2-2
ASSSGVWGLF
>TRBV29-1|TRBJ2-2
SVEGGTGELF
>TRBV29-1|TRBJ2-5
SAGRDGETQY
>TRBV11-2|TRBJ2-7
ASSLAGPGEQY
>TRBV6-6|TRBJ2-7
ASRQTGTKISYEQY
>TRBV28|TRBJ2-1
ASSFVGGDNEQF
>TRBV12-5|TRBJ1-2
ASGLDGYT
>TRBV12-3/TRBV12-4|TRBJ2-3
ASSFLRSTDTQY
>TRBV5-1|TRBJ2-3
ASSTGTATDTQY
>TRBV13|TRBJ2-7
ASSRGQGYEQY
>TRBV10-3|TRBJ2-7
AISESSDSSYEQY
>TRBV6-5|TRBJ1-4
ASSYGSRSREKLF
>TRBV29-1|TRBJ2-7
SVESGGATYEQY
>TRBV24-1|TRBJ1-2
ATSETGVYGYT
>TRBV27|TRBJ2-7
ASSAATSTHEQY
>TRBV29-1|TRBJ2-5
SHPGTGYETQY
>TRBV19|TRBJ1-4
ASSTLTGTGDEKLF
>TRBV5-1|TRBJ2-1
ASSLAPTSPNEQF
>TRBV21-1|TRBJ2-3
TSSKFRELAGNRTQY
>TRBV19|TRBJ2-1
ASSIAQFNEQF
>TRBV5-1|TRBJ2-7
ASSSGLSSYYEQY
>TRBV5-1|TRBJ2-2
ASSAGQNTGELF
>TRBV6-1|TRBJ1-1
ASSEEGTLEAF
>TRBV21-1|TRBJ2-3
ASDGIRQHTQY
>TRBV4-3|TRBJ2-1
ASSQAALAGPNEQF
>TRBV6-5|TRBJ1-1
ASSQSGGKAF
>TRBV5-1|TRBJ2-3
ASSFPPLGGQGETDTQY
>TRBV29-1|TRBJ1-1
SVEVTEAF
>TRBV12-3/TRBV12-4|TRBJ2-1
ASSLELAGRGSYNEQF
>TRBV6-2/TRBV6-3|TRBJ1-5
ASTGLRISNQPQH
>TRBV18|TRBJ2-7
ASSPGGSYEQY
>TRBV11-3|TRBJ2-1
ASGSGTSGGPEDNEQF
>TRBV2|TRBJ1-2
ASSEARANYGYT
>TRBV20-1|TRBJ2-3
SAARGSADTQY
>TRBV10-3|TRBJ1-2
ATRTEPNYGYT
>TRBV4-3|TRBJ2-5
ASSRSGGDDETQY
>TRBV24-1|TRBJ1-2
ATSAGTGYGYT
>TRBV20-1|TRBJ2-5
SASDTYQETQY
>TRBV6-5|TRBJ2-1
ASSYSNGGAYNEQF
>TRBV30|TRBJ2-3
AWSVGEPGDTQY
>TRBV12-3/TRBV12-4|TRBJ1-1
ASSLLAFGAEAF
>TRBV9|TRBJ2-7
ASSVGLAEQY